This record concerns one T cell receptor beta chain sequence. Its antigen is not identified. 13 Jbeta primers and 60 Vbeta primers were used for the PCR. Per the study methods: A follow-up analysis tallied tens of millions of unique TCR beta chains, roughly 9.9 million shared. Here immunoSEQ multiplex PCR was the method, and the copy in TCRdb shows in-frame clones only, minus some. V, J and clone size reflect that table, while D and trimming were determined from the DNA. The table includes about 120,000 clones, roughly three fifths detected once. The data originate from a study of cytomegalovirus exposure and HLA in healthy donors. Study-level points and caveats: Across donors, most TCRs were seen rarely, yet some public ones were widespread. It emerged from a later analysis that several of the most significant clusters appeared to be linked to common viral pathogens. The later analysis indicated that the majority of CMV-associated TCR beta chains appeared HLA-restricted.

Germline loops: CDR1 SGHTA, CDR2 FQGNSA. The CDR3 sequence is 14 residues long. V was clipped by 1 base and J by 8 bases, with 11 bases between them. The sample taken for sequencing was PBMCs. The receptor was isolated from a man aged 35 to 55 in good health and CMV-seropositive. The chain is built from TRBV7-2 and TRBJ1-4; no clear D. CDR3 bases: TGTGCCAGCAGCTTAGGGTCAGTTCCCGAAAAACTGTTTTTT. It specifies CASSLGSVPEKLFF. The variable domain in full, completed from reference TRBV7-2 and TRBJ1-4, reads GAGVSQSPSNKVTEKGKDVELRCDPISGHTALYWYRQSLGQGLEFLIYFQGNSAPDKSGLPSDRFSAERTGGSVSTLTIQRTQQEDSAVYLCASSLGSVPEKLFFGSGTQLSVL.